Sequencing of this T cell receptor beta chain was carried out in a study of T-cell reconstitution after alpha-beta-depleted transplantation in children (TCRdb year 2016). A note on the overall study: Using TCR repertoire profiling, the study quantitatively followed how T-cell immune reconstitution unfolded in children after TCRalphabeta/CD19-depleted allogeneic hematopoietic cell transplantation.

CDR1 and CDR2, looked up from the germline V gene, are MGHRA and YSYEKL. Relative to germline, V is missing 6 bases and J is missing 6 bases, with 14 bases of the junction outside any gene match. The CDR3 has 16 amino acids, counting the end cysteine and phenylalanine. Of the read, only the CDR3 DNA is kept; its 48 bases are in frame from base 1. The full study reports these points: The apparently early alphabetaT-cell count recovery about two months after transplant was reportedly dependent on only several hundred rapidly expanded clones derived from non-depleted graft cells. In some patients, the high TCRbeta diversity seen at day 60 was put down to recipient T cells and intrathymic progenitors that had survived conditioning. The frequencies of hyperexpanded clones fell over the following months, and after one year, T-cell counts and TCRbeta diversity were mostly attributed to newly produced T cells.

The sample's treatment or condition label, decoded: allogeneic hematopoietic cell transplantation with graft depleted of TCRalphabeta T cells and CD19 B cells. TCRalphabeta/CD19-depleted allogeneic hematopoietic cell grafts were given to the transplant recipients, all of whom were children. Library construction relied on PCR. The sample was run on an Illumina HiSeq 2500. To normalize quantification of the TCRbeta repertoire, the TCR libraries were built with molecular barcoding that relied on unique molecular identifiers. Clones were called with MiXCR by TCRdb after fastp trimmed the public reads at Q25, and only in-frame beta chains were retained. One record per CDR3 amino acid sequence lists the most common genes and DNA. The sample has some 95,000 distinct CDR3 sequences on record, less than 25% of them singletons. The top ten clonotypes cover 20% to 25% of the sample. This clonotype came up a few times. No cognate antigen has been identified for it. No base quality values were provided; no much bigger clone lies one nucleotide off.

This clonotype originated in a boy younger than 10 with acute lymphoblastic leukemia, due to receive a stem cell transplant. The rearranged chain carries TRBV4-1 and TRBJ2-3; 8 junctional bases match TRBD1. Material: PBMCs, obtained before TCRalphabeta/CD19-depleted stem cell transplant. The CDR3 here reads CASSYPGQAFGDTQYF. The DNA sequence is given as TGCGCCAGCAGTTATCCGGGACAGGCCTTCGGGGATACGCAGTATTTT.